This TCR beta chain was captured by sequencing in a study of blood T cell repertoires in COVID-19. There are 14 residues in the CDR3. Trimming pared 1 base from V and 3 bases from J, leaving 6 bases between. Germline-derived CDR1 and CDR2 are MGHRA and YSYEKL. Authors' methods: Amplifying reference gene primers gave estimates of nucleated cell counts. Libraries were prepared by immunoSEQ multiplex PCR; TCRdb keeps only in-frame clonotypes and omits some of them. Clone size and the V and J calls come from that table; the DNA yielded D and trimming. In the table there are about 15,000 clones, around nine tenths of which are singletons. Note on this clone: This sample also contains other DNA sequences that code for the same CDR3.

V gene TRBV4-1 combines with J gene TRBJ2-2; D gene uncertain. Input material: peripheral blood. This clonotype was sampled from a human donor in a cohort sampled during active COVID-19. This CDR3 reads CASSQGRDTGELFF. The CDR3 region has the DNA TGCGCCAGCAGCCAAGGTCGTGACACCGGGGAGCTGTTTTTT.